The 23 T cell receptor beta chains reported below all come from one sample, sequenced in a study of OX40 agonist ivuxolimab in advanced cancers. The protocol was immunoSEQ multiplex PCR, while the TCRdb copy is restricted to in-frame clones and leaves out a portion. The sample includes just over 15,000 clones, around 60% of them seen just once. The source was CD4+ or CD8+ T cells sorted from blood, collected in a trial of the OX40 agonist ivuxolimab. Receptors originate from an adult with an advanced solid tumor such as melanoma, head and neck, liver or kidney cancer.

A few counts support this clone. The chain recombines TRBV7-9 with TRBJ2-7; D gene uncertain. Per germline, CDR1 SEHNR and CDR2 FQNEAQ (reference sequence). Trimming stripped 2 bases from V and 2 bases from J, with 7 bases between. The CDR3 spans 13 residues. CDR3 region: CASSLTTAYEQYF. CDR3 coding DNA: TGTGCCAGCAGCTTAACAACCGCCTACGAGCAGTACTTC. Full variable domain (remainder filled in from reference TRBV7-9 and TRBJ2-7): DTGVSQNPRHKITKRGQNVTFRCDPISEHNRLYWYRQTLGQGPEFLTYFQNEAQLEKSRLLSDRFSAERPKGSFSTLEIQRTEQGDSAMYLCASSLTTAYEQYFGPGTRLTVT.

This chain uses TRBV6-5 with TRBJ2-5; 7 bases match TRBD2. This CDR3 spans 13 amino acids. Germline trimming cut 6 bases from V and 1 base from J; bases unmatched to any gene: 2. From germline, CDR1 is MNHEY and CDR2 SVGAGI. This CDR3 reads CASRLAVQETQYF. CDR3 DNA: TGTGCCAGCAGGCTAGCGGTCCAAGAGACCCAGTACTTC.

The chain joins TRBV29-1 to TRBJ1-2; D is undetermined. CDR3 length: 13 residues. V lost 5 bases and J 6 bases, leaving 16 bases between the germline ends. CDR1 and CDR2 (germline): SQVTM, ANQGSEA. In DNA, the CDR3 is TGCAGCGTTTTTTTGGCGGACGGTGATGGCTACACCTTC. It encodes CSVFLADGDGYTF.

This clone appeared a single time. The chain combines TRBV5-1 with TRBJ2-1; 8 nucleotides line up with TRBD1. V lost 5 bases, J lost 1 base, and 11 bases stayed unmatched. CDR1 is SGHRS, CDR2 YFSETQ, per germline. There are 17 residues in the CDR3. The CDR3 sequence is CASSRTGILGSYNEQFF. The CDR3 DNA reads as TGCGCCAGCAGTCGGACAGGGATATTAGGGTCCTACAATGAGCAGTTCTTC. Full variable domain (remainder filled in from reference TRBV5-1 and TRBJ2-1): KAGVTQTPRYLIKTRGQQVTLSCSPISGHRSVSWYQQTPGQGLQFLFEYFSETQRNKGNFPGRFSGRQFSNSRSEMNVSTLELGDSALYLCASSRTGILGSYNEQFFGPGTRLTVL.

CDR3 bases: TGCAGCATTTTTGAGCGGGGGGTGAACACCGGGGAGCTGTTTTTT. Protein: CSIFERGVNTGELFF. This chain links TRBV29-1 with TRBJ2-2; TRBD2 matches at 9 bases. Trimming cost V 8 bases and J 1 base; bases outside gene matches: 8. This CDR3 is 15 amino acids long. Germline CDR1 reads SQVTM; CDR2 reads ANQGSEA.

The chain recombines TRBV5-4 with TRBJ1-6; 7 positions agree with TRBD1. The germline V gene has CDR1 SGHNT and CDR2 YYREEE (reference sequence). The CDR3 runs to 13 residues. J was trimmed by 14 bases and V by 0 bases; bases with no gene match: 5. CDR3 bases: TGTGCCAGCAGCTTGGAGGACAGGTCATCCCTCCACTTT. This codes for CASSLEDRSSLHF.

The chain has TRBV5-4 and TRBJ2-7; the D is unclear. Trimming stripped 4 bases from V and 5 bases from J, with 13 bases between. CDR3 length equals 13 residues. Germline assignment: CDR1 SGHNT and CDR2 YYREEE (reference sequence). As DNA, the CDR3 is TGTGCCAGCAGCCGTGACGGGCTGGACGAGCAGTACTTC. Its protein product is CASSRDGLDEQYF.

In its sample, this clone was seen once. The genes are TRBV5-6 and TRBJ1-4, with D possibly being TRBD1 (6 bases). V lost 0 bases and J 3 bases, leaving 9 bases between the germline ends. The CDR3 is 15 amino acids. CDR1 is SGHDT and CDR2 is YYEEEE in the germline V gene. CDR3 nucleotides: TGTGCCAGCAGCTTGGTGGGGGCGGCTAATGAAAAACTGTTTTTT. Its protein product is CASSLVGAANEKLFF.

Written as DNA, the CDR3 is TGTGCCAGCTCACCAGGGGGGGGGTCCTACGAGCAGTACTTC. It codes for CASSPGGGSYEQYF. This chain joins TRBV18 and TRBJ2-7, with 7 bases that match TRBD2. The trim removed 2 bases at V and 1 base at J, leaving 2 bases unmatched. The germline gives CDR1 KGHSH, CDR2 LQKENI. There are 14 residues in the CDR3.

With respect to this clone: The identical CDR3 is also encoded by other nucleotide sequences in the sample. The chain has TRBV2 and TRBJ1-2; 9 nucleotides match TRBD1. V dropped 6 bases and J dropped 5; count of bases not matched to a gene: 4. The CDR3 has 13 residues. Germline assignment: CDR1 SNHLY and CDR2 FYNNEI. The CDR3 DNA reads TGTGCCAGCAGCTACAGGGGGCTGTATGGCTACACCTTC. Protein sequence: CASSYRGLYGYTF.

This clone was counted between two and nine times. The rearrangement uses TRBV7-6 and TRBJ2-3, with TRBD2 as a possible D gene (6 bases). The CDR3 sequence is 15 residues long. CDR1 is SGHVS, CDR2 FNYEAQ, per germline. V lost 1 base, J lost 3 bases, and 11 bases lay in between. CDR3 region: CASSLGGGWTDTQYF. The CDR3, as DNA: TGTGCCAGCAGCTTAGGTGGGGGGTGGACAGATACGCAGTATTTT.

The gene calls are TRBV2 and TRBJ2-1, with 12 bases aligning to TRBD2. The CDR3 has 15 amino acids. The germline V gene has CDR1 SNHLY and CDR2 FYNNEI. Losses at the gene ends were 5 bases for V and 10 bases for J; bases not matched to a gene: 9. The CDR3 protein is CASSWVTSGGLEQFF. As DNA, the CDR3 is TGTGCCAGCAGTTGGGTCACTAGCGGGGGGTTGGAGCAGTTCTTC.

This clone appeared a single time. The J gene is TRBJ2-7, the V gene TRBV2; 11 nucleotides agree with TRBD2. The CDR3 is 14 amino acids. CDR1 and CDR2 from the germline V gene are SNHLY and FYNNEI. Trimming removed 2 bases from V and 3 bases from J; junction bases left unmatched: 0. This CDR3 reads CASSETSGSYEQYF. CDR3 sequence (DNA): TGTGCCAGCAGTGAAACTAGCGGGAGCTACGAGCAGTACTTC.

The chain combines TRBV7-9 with TRBJ2-5, with D perhaps TRBD2 (5 bases). With the DNA end fitting TRBJ2-7 better, the J assignment may be wrong. Germline V gene sequence: CDR1 SEHNR, CDR2 FQNEAQ (reference sequence). The CDR3 has 15 amino acids. The CDR3 sequence is CASSSSGVGTYEQYF. Here the CDR3 DNA reads TGTGCCAGCAGCTCGTCCGGGGTAGGAACCTACGAGCAGTACTTC.

This clone was picked up a small number of times. The V gene is TRBV6-5, the J gene TRBJ2-7; 9 bases match TRBD1. The germline gives CDR1 MNHEY, CDR2 SVGAGI. This CDR3 spans 15 amino acids. V shed 2 bases and J 3 bases; nucleotides not matched to a gene: 5. As DNA, the CDR3 is TGTGCCAGCAGTTACGGGACAGGGATGAACTACGAGCAGTACTTC. This translates into CASSYGTGMNYEQYF.

Note on this clone: The same CDR3 arises from other DNA sequences in this sample as well. The chain has TRBV6-6 and TRBJ2-7, with TRBD2 as a possible D gene (5 bases). The CDR3 is 14 residues long. The germline CDR1 and CDR2 sequences are MNHNY and SVGAGI (reference sequence). The V end was cut by 5 bases, the J end by 4 bases, with 15 bases between. CDR3 sequence: CASSTPLAQYEQYF. For the CDR3, the DNA is TGTGCCAGCAGTACCCCTCTAGCTCAGTACGAGCAGTACTTC.

This clone occurred a few times. The J gene is TRBJ1-4, the V gene TRBV19; possibly TRBD1 for D (5 bases). The CDR3 sequence is 15 residues long. The germline gives CDR1 LNHDA, CDR2 SQIVND (reference sequence). Trimming removed 5 bases at V and 5 bases at J, with 15 bases between. The CDR3 region is CASSSTGRLNEKLFF. Written as DNA, the CDR3 is TGTGCCAGTAGTTCAACGGGACGGCTCAATGAAAAACTGTTTTTT.

The V and J genes are TRBV27 and TRBJ2-5, with D hard to call. The germline V and J ends were trimmed by 1 base and 4 bases, with 16 bases remaining between them. The CDR3 is made up of 16 amino acids. CDR1 and CDR2 from the germline V gene are MNHEY and SMNVEV (reference sequence). CDR3 sequence: CASSLFYGRPGETQYF. CDR3 in DNA: TGTGCCAGCAGTTTATTTTACGGGCGGCCAGGAGAGACCCAGTACTTC.

By share of the sample, this clone is medium-sized (0.01 to 0.1%). The chain combines TRBV6-5 with TRBJ1-2, with D possibly being TRBD1 (5 bases). Germline CDR1 MNHEY, CDR2 SVGAGI. Trimming left V 3 bases short and J 8 bases short, with 19 bases between. There are 15 residues in the CDR3. The CDR3 DNA is TGTGCCAGCAGTTATGGGTATTTAGGACATAACGGCTACACCTTC. This codes for CASSYGYLGHNGYTF.

This clone has a handful of counts. This sequence joins TRBV19 and TRBJ2-7; the D is unclear. Trimming shortened V by 3 bases and J by 1 base, and 7 bases separated the two germline ends. The length of the CDR3 is 13 residues. The germline V gene encodes CDR1 LNHDA and CDR2 SQIVND (reference sequence). The CDR3 DNA reads as TGTGCCAGTAGTATTAGTTCGTCCTACGAGCAGTACTTC. This encodes CASSISSSYEQYF.

This clone is categorized as medium-sized. The genes are TRBV19 and TRBJ1-5; 7 nucleotides agree with TRBD1. J was trimmed by 6 bases and V by 7 bases; bases with no gene match: 9. The CDR3 has 14 amino acids. The germline CDR1 and CDR2 sequences are LNHDA and SQIVND (reference sequence). The CDR3 DNA sequence: TGTGCCAGTACCGTAGGACAGGTCGGTCAGCCCCAGCATTTT. Its protein is CASTVGQVGQPQHF.

The chain joins TRBV5-4 to TRBJ2-1; a possible D gene is TRBD1 (6 bases). The CDR3 is 14 amino acids. CDR1 and CDR2 (germline): SGHNT, YYREEE (reference sequence). Trimming left V 4 bases short and J 10 bases short, with 18 bases between. CDR3 residues: CASSHDLRGGEQFF. CDR3 in DNA: TGTGCCAGCAGCCACGACCTCAGGGGTGGGGAGCAGTTCTTC.

The V and J genes are TRBV19 and TRBJ2-1, with TRBD2 matching 9 bases. Germline assignment: CDR1 LNHDA and CDR2 SQIVND (reference sequence). Trimming took 3 bases from V and 4 from J; bases not matched to a gene: 7. The CDR3 sequence is 16 residues long. The DNA of the CDR3 is TGTGCCAGTAGTATCTCCAGCGGGGGGTTATACAATGAGCAGTTCTTC. The encoded protein is CASSISSGGLYNEQFF.